Listed below are T cell receptor beta chains from one sample, sequenced in a study of molecular identifiers for immune sequencing clone quantification. TCRdb redid the calling of the PCR reads with MiXCR, one entry per CDR3 protein. The data contain about 100,000 distinct CDR3 sequences, 21% of them seen just once; the ten biggest clones take up approximately 0.99%. Source material: naive CD8+ T cells from blood, with Jurkat cell RNA spiked in. Every receptor here comes from a human donor in good health. Some libraries in this study had Jurkat cell RNA spiked in. CDR3s include the opening cysteine and the closing phenylalanine or tryptophan. D genes are given only for firm matches. The size entry is marked missing in some rows and otherwise reads once, few, many or a size class.

v_gene: TRBV20-1
d_gene: TRBD2
j_gene: TRBJ2-4
abundance: many
CDR3nt: TGCAGTGCTAGGAAGACTAGCGGGAGGGCGATTGCTCAGTACTTC
CDR3aa: CSARKTSGRAIAQYF

v_gene: TRBV28
d_gene: TRBD1
j_gene: TRBJ1-5
abundance: few
CDR3nt: TGTGCCAGCAGGAATATCGACAGGGGAATAAATCAGCCCCAGCATTTT
CDR3aa: CASRNIDRGINQPQHF

v_gene: TRBV15
d_gene: NA
j_gene: TRBJ1-2
abundance: NA
CDR3nt: TGTGCCACCAGCAGATCCCGTATCACAGGCAACTATGGCTACACCTTC
CDR3aa: CATSRSRITGNYGYTF

v_gene: TRBV20-1
d_gene: NA
j_gene: TRBJ2-1
abundance: many
CDR3nt: TGCAGTGCTCGGGGTCAGAGTGCCAACAATGAGCAGTTCTTC
CDR3aa: CSARGQSANNEQFF

v_gene: TRBV5-1
d_gene: NA
j_gene: TRBJ2-1
abundance: NA
CDR3nt: TGCGCCAGCAGCTTGGTAACAGGGAATCCCTACAATGAGCAGTTCTTC
CDR3aa: CASSLVTGNPYNEQFF

v_gene: TRBV7-9
d_gene: NA
j_gene: TRBJ2-7
abundance: few
CDR3nt: TGTGCCAGCAGCCCTGTGGGGGCCTTGTCCTACGAGCAGTACTTC
CDR3aa: CASSPVGALSYEQYF

v_gene: TRBV28
d_gene: TRBD2
j_gene: TRBJ2-3
abundance: once
CDR3nt: TGTGCCAGCAGTTTTGGGGGACTAGCGCTCACAGATACGCAGTATTTT
CDR3aa: CASSFGGLALTDTQYF

v_gene: TRBV30
d_gene: NA
j_gene: TRBJ2-1
abundance: few
CDR3nt: TGTGCCTGGAATGTGAGGGCAGGCAATGAGCAGTTCTTC
CDR3aa: CAWNVRAGNEQFF

v_gene: TRBV6-5
d_gene: NA
j_gene: TRBJ1-2
abundance: many
CDR3nt: TGTGCCAGCAGTTTCTGGACTGGGGACTATGGCTACACCTTC
CDR3aa: CASSFWTGDYGYTF

v_gene: TRBV4-3
d_gene: TRBD1
j_gene: TRBJ1-4
abundance: many
CDR3nt: TGCGCCAGCAGCATCGGGACAGGGGCTCTGGGGGAAAAACTGTTTTTT
CDR3aa: CASSIGTGALGEKLFF

v_gene: TRBV9
d_gene: TRBD2
j_gene: TRBJ2-7
abundance: many
CDR3nt: TGTGCCAGCAGCGTAGTTAGCGGGAGCGGCGAGCAGTACTTC
CDR3aa: CASSVVSGSGEQYF

v_gene: TRBV11-2
d_gene: NA
j_gene: TRBJ2-1
abundance: NA
CDR3nt: TGTGCCAGCAGCTTAGGACCTGACAATGAGCAGTTCTTC
CDR3aa: CASSLGPDNEQFF

v_gene: TRBV20-1
d_gene: TRBD2
j_gene: TRBJ2-7
abundance: NA
CDR3nt: TGCAGTGCTAGAGACGGGATCATAGCGGGAGTGGCTCCCGAGCAGTACTTC
CDR3aa: CSARDGIIAGVAPEQYF

v_gene: TRBV20-1
d_gene: NA
j_gene: TRBJ2-7
abundance: NA
CDR3nt: TGCAGTGCTAGAGAGTTGTTGCGGACCCTCTCCTACGAGCAGTACTTC
CDR3aa: CSARELLRTLSYEQYF

v_gene: TRBV3-1
d_gene: TRBD2
j_gene: TRBJ2-2
abundance: NA
CDR3nt: TGTGCCAGCAGCCAAGAAGGACTAGCTACCGGGGAGCTGTTTTTT
CDR3aa: CASSQEGLATGELFF

v_gene: TRBV12-5
d_gene: TRBD1
j_gene: TRBJ2-2
abundance: NA
CDR3nt: TGTGCTAGTGGTTTGGTAGTGGCCGGGACAGACACCGGGGAGCTGTTTTTT
CDR3aa: CASGLVVAGTDTGELFF

v_gene: TRBV6-2/TRBV6-3
d_gene: NA
j_gene: TRBJ2-5
abundance: many
CDR3nt: TGTGCCAGCAGAATGGGGTTCCAAGAGACCCAGTACTTC
CDR3aa: CASRMGFQETQYF

v_gene: TRBV11-3
d_gene: TRBD2
j_gene: TRBJ2-1
abundance: NA
CDR3nt: TGTGCCAGCAGCTCCGGACTAGCGGGAGGTCTCAATAATGAGCAGTTCTTC
CDR3aa: CASSSGLAGGLNNEQFF

v_gene: TRBV9
d_gene: TRBD1
j_gene: TRBJ1-6
abundance: many
CDR3nt: TGTGCCAGCAGCTCTGGGACAGGGGAATCACCCCTCCACTTT
CDR3aa: CASSSGTGESPLHF

v_gene: TRBV5-4
d_gene: TRBD2
j_gene: TRBJ2-7
abundance: NA
CDR3nt: TGTGCCAGCAGAGCGGGGGAAAGATACGAGCAGTACTTC
CDR3aa: CASRAGERYEQYF

v_gene: TRBV5-5
d_gene: TRBD1
j_gene: TRBJ2-7
abundance: many
CDR3nt: TGTGCCAGCAGCTTGGTTGAGGGACAGGGCAACTACGAGCAGTACTTC
CDR3aa: CASSLVEGQGNYEQYF

v_gene: TRBV3-1
d_gene: NA
j_gene: TRBJ1-4
abundance: NA
CDR3nt: TGTGCCAGCAGCCAAGCTCGGAGCTTTAATGAAAACCTGTTTTTT
CDR3aa: CASSQARSFNENLFF

v_gene: TRBV6-2/TRBV6-3
d_gene: NA
j_gene: TRBJ2-1
abundance: few
CDR3nt: TGTGCCAGCAGTTACATTGAGAGCTCCTACAATGAGCAGTTCTTC
CDR3aa: CASSYIESSYNEQFF

v_gene: TRBV13
d_gene: NA
j_gene: TRBJ1-3
abundance: many
CDR3nt: TGTGCCAGCAGCTTGGGCCTAGGAAACACCATATATTTT
CDR3aa: CASSLGLGNTIYF

v_gene: TRBV24-1
d_gene: NA
j_gene: TRBJ1-5
abundance: few
CDR3nt: TGTGCCACCAGGCCGACAGTGGTGAACAATCAGCCCCAGCATTTT
CDR3aa: CATRPTVVNNQPQHF

v_gene: TRBV5-1
d_gene: NA
j_gene: TRBJ2-5
abundance: many
CDR3nt: TGCGCCAGCAGCTTGGCGAACAACCAAGAGACCCAGTACTTC
CDR3aa: CASSLANNQETQYF

v_gene: TRBV30
d_gene: NA
j_gene: TRBJ1-4
abundance: NA
CDR3nt: TGTGCCTGGAGTAGGGGCTTACAGGTCGCACGGGAAAAACTGTTTTTT
CDR3aa: CAWSRGLQVAREKLFF

v_gene: TRBV2
d_gene: TRBD2
j_gene: TRBJ2-3
abundance: few
CDR3nt: TGTGCCAGCAGTGAAGCCGGGGGGACCTCCACAGATACGCAGTATTTT
CDR3aa: CASSEAGGTSTDTQYF

v_gene: TRBV7-9
d_gene: NA
j_gene: TRBJ2-5
abundance: many
CDR3nt: TGTGCCAGCAGCCGGGATCAGGAAGAGACCCAGTACTTC
CDR3aa: CASSRDQEETQYF

v_gene: TRBV5-8
d_gene: NA
j_gene: TRBJ2-7
abundance: many
CDR3nt: TGTGCCAGCAGCTTGACGGCCCCGAGGCTACGGTCCTACGAGCAGTACTTC
CDR3aa: CASSLTAPRLRSYEQYF

v_gene: TRBV6-2/TRBV6-3
d_gene: NA
j_gene: TRBJ2-5
abundance: few
CDR3nt: TGTGCCAGCACCCTCTCTTTGCGGGCACCCCAAGAGACCCAGTACTTC
CDR3aa: CASTLSLRAPQETQYF

v_gene: TRBV6-5
d_gene: NA
j_gene: TRBJ1-1
abundance: NA
CDR3nt: TGTGCCAGCAGTTACGTCCAGAACACTGAAGCTTTCTTT
CDR3aa: CASSYVQNTEAFF

v_gene: TRBV29-1
d_gene: NA
j_gene: TRBJ2-1
abundance: few
CDR3nt: TGCAGCGTCGGGGGTGTGGTCGAGTACAATGAGCAGTTCTTC
CDR3aa: CSVGGVVEYNEQFF

v_gene: TRBV29-1
d_gene: NA
j_gene: TRBJ2-3
abundance: NA
CDR3nt: TGCAGCGTTGAAGACGCGGCGTACATAAACCCACGGGGAGATACGCAGTATTTT
CDR3aa: CSVEDAAYINPRGDTQYF